Shown below are 24 T cell receptor beta chains from a single sample sequenced in a study of CD8 T cells in Susac syndrome. Random hexamers were used to reverse transcribe about 0.5 to 1 ug of RNA. From the immunoSEQ multiplex PCR reads, TCRdb called clonotypes with MiXCR, one entry per CDR3 protein. This repertoire shows under 200,000 distinct CDR3 sequences, about 95% found once; its top ten account for about 0.13%. The sequenced sample consisted of CD4+ T cells from PBMCs. The origin of the receptors is a human donor in good health.

This chain links TRBV29-1 with TRBJ2-3; 9 nucleotides align to TRBD2. V lost 0 bases and J lost 5; bases outside the gene matches: 6. This CDR3 region has 15 residues. The germline gives CDR1 SQVTM, CDR2 ANQGSEA. CDR3 residues: CSVEDLSGGRDTQYF. In DNA, the CDR3 is TGCAGCGTTGAAGATCTTAGCGGGGGTAGAGATACGCAGTATTTT.

The chain recombines TRBV6-2 or TRBV6-3 with TRBJ1-5; D gene uncertain. Trimming left V 5 bases short and J 0 bases short, with 8 bases between. This CDR3 is 14 amino acids long. Germline V gene data show CDR1 as MNHEY and CDR2 as SVGEGT. The CDR3 DNA reads as TGTGCCAGCAGTACAACACCTAGCAATCAGCCCCAGCATTTT. Residues: CASSTTPSNQPQHF.

The chain uses TRBV7-2 and TRBJ2-2; D call uncertain. V gave up 3 bases and J gave up 0 bases, with 11 bases separating them. The germline CDR1 and CDR2 sequences are SGHTA and FQGNSA. The CDR3 has 16 amino acids. For the CDR3, the DNA is TGTGCCAGCAGCTTGTCCAGGATGACGAACACCGGGGAGCTGTTTTTT. Its protein is CASSLSRMTNTGELFF.

The rearrangement joins TRBV5-1 to TRBJ1-4; D not resolved. V was shortened by 0 bases and J by 11 bases, with 14 bases between the two germline ends. CDR1 is SGHRS, CDR2 YFSETQ, per germline. This CDR3 is built from 14 residues. Here the CDR3 DNA reads TGCGCCAGCAGCTTGGGGGGAACTGAGCGGAAACTGTTTTTT. Protein sequence: CASSLGGTERKLFF.

This clonotype has a single count. The chain employs TRBV9 and TRBJ2-5, with D possibly matching TRBD1 (6 bases). Trimming removed 3 bases at V and 2 bases at J, with 8 bases between. This CDR3 spans 13 amino acids. Per the germline V gene, CDR1 is SGDLS and CDR2 is YYNGEE. CDR3 in DNA: TGTGCCAGCAGCGCCGGACAGCAAGAGACCCAGTACTTC. Protein product: CASSAGQQETQYF.

The chain joins TRBV7-2 to TRBJ2-7, with D perhaps matching TRBD1 (6 bases). Germline values: CDR1 SGHTA, CDR2 FQGNSA. The length of the CDR3 is 14 residues. The ends were cut back, 7 bases at V and 2 bases at J, with 15 bases in the middle. In DNA, the CDR3 is TGTGCCAGCACCCAGGGGTCAGGGACCTACGAGCAGTACTTC. This gives the protein CASTQGSGTYEQYF.

The chain links TRBV10-3 to TRBJ2-3; no clear D. V was pared by 0 bases and J by 6 bases, with 4 bases between. The CDR3 consists of 12 residues. The V gene's germline CDR1 is ENHRY and CDR2 SYGVKD. This CDR3 is CAISESTDTQYF. The CDR3 DNA follows: TGTGCCATCAGTGAGTCGACGGATACGCAGTATTTT.

The chain links TRBV19 to TRBJ2-1; 7 bases agree with TRBD2. Germline V gives CDR1 LNHDA, CDR2 SQIVND (reference sequence). This CDR3 is 15 amino acids long. The V gene end was trimmed by 1 base and the J gene end by 11 bases; junction bases not matched to a gene: 11. For the CDR3, the DNA is TGTGCCAGTAGTATAGTAAGCGGGGCCAATGGGAAGCAGTTCTTC. Its translation: CASSIVSGANGKQFF.

This clonotype has a single count. J is TRBJ2-3 and V is TRBV30, with 10 bases that match TRBD2. Losses at the gene ends were 3 bases for V and 3 bases for J; bases not matched to a gene: 6. Germline-derived CDR1 and CDR2 are GTSNPN and SVGIG (reference sequence). This CDR3 is built from 15 residues. CDR3: CAWRLAGEITDTQYF. The CDR3 DNA follows: TGTGCCTGGAGGCTAGCGGGGGAGATAACAGATACGCAGTATTTT.

The rearrangement uses TRBV7-9 and TRBJ2-3; weak D call: TRBD1 (6 bases). Between the trimmed V and J ends, which lost 3 bases and 2 bases, there was a span of 15 bases. CDR1 is SEHNR and CDR2 is FQNEAQ in the germline V gene (reference sequence). The CDR3 runs to 16 residues. The CDR3 sequence: CASSLGASRATDTQYF. The CDR3 DNA reads as TGTGCCAGCAGCTTGGGGGCAAGTAGGGCCACAGATACGCAGTATTTT.

CDR3 region: CAISDTTGAETQYF. The CDR3 DNA reads as TGTGCCATCAGCGACACTACAGGAGCAGAGACCCAGTACTTC. The rearrangement links TRBV10-3 to TRBJ2-5; D perhaps matches TRBD1 (5 bases). Germline V gene sequence: CDR1 ENHRY, CDR2 SYGVKD. Trimming removed 6 bases from V and 4 bases from J, with 15 bases in between. The CDR3 extends over 14 amino acids.

The chain uses TRBV5-1 and TRBJ2-4; D remains ambiguous. The CDR3 totals 14 residues. The germline V gene has CDR1 SGHRS and CDR2 YFSETQ. With 0 bases removed from V and 6 bases from J, the gap between germline ends came to 10 bases. The CDR3 region is CASSLESATNIQYF. The CDR3 nucleotides read TGCGCCAGCAGCTTGGAATCAGCTACAAACATTCAGTACTTC. The full variable domain, with the rest looked up from reference TRBV5-1 and TRBJ2-4, is KAGVTQTPRYLIKTRGQQVTLSCSPISGHRSVSWYQQTPGQGLQFLFEYFSETQRNKGNFPGRFSGRQFSNSRSEMNVSTLELGDSALYLCASSLESATNIQYFGAGTRLSVL.

The genes are TRBV20-1 and TRBJ1-1; a weak D match, TRBD1 (6 bases). The CDR3 consists of 15 residues. Trimming shortened V by 2 bases and J by 6 bases, and 19 bases separated the two germline ends. Per the germline V gene, CDR1 is DFQATT and CDR2 is SNEGSKA (reference sequence). CDR3 nucleotide sequence: TGCAGTGCTAGACCAGCTCAGAGGGGGGTGCCTGAAGCTTTCTTT. Residues: CSARPAQRGVPEAFF.

CDR3 nucleotide sequence: TGTGCCAGCAGTCAACCGGGAGGAAAAGAGACCCAGTACTTC. It encodes CASSQPGGKETQYF. V usage is TRBV12-3 or TRBV12-4 and J usage is TRBJ2-5; 7 nucleotides match TRBD2. The CDR3 loop spans 14 amino acids. V was pared by 5 bases and J by 3 bases, with 6 bases of the junction left unmatched.

The genes are TRBV21-1 and TRBJ2-7; the D call TRBD1 from the table was never checked on the DNA. TRBV21-1 is reported as a pseudogene. The CDR3 is made up of 15 amino acids. CDR3 sequence: CASSKESRGFYEQYF. CDR3 DNA sequence: TGTGCCAGCAGCAAAGAAAGCAGGGGGTTCTACGAGCAGTACTTC.

The rearrangement joins TRBV11-2 to TRBJ2-7; D is uncertain. V was pared by 7 bases and J by 0 bases, with 13 bases between. In germline, CDR1 is SGHAT, CDR2 FQNNGV. The CDR3 runs 14 residues. CDR3 sequence reads: CASKSRRLSYEQYF. The CDR3 region has the DNA TGTGCCAGCAAATCCCGACGGCTCTCCTACGAGCAGTACTTC.

CDR3 DNA sequence: TGTGCCAGCAGTTACTCAGAGGGTACCTACGAGCAGTACTTC. This sequence encodes CASSYSEGTYEQYF. The chain has TRBV6-5 and TRBJ2-7, with D perhaps TRBD2 (5 bases). The length of the CDR3 is 14 residues. The germline V gene has CDR1 MNHEY and CDR2 SVGAGI. V was pared by 0 bases and J by 2 bases, with 8 bases between.

This rearrangement joins TRBV2 to TRBJ1-2, with D maybe TRBD1 (5 bases). Germline V gene lookup returns CDR1 SNHLY and CDR2 FYNNEI. The CDR3 is made up of 15 amino acids. Trimming took off 6 bases at V and 3 bases at J, with 17 bases between the two ends. This CDR3 reads CASSAGTMGYYGYTF. The DNA for the CDR3 is TGTGCCAGCAGCGCCGGGACGATGGGCTACTATGGCTACACCTTC.

This chain uses TRBV5-4 with TRBJ1-1, with D perhaps TRBD1 (6 bases). Trimming removed 2 bases at V and 0 bases at J, with 11 bases between. The CDR3 is 15 amino acids. Germline CDR1 and CDR2: SGHNT and YYREEE (reference sequence). Here the CDR3 DNA reads TGTGCCAGCAGCTTCCAGACAGGATTGAACACTGAAGCTTTCTTT. This codes for CASSFQTGLNTEAFF.

This clonotype came up once. The chain joins TRBV29-1 to TRBJ1-2, with TRBD1 matching over 9 bases. Germline V gene data show CDR1 as SQVTM and CDR2 as ANQGSEA. The V and J ends lost 5 bases and 2 bases, in that order; junction bases with no gene match: 3. The CDR3 covers 13 residues. In DNA, the CDR3 is TGCAGCGTTCGGACAGGGGAGAACTATGGCTACACCTTC. It specifies CSVRTGENYGYTF.

The V call is TRBV7-9, the J call TRBJ2-5; D ambiguous. The CDR3 is made up of 13 amino acids. V dropped 3 bases and J dropped 3 bases, with 8 bases sitting between them. Germline V gene sequence: CDR1 SEHNR, CDR2 FQNEAQ (reference sequence). The CDR3 is CASSFSREETQYF. DNA of the CDR3: TGTGCCAGCAGCTTTTCTAGGGAAGAGACCCAGTACTTC.

This clonotype was detected once. The J gene is TRBJ1-2, the V gene TRBV28; 7 bases agree with TRBD1. The CDR3 consists of 16 residues. Germline CDR1 is MDHEN and CDR2 is SYDVKM. The J segment lost 8 bases and the V segment lost 2 bases, leaving 14 bases of the junction unmatched. CDR3 sequence (DNA): TGTGCCAGCAGTTTAAGCAGGGGGGCCGGCCCCGGGGGCTACACCTTC. This encodes CASSLSRGAGPGGYTF.

The CDR3 protein is CASSLAGLGNGYTF. DNA of the CDR3: TGTGCCAGCAGCTTAGCCGGGTTGGGTAATGGCTACACCTTC. The chain carries TRBV7-2 and TRBJ1-2; D gene ambiguous. CDR3 length: 14 residues. V lost 0 bases and J 6 bases, leaving 11 bases between the germline ends. Germline CDR1 and CDR2: SGHTA and FQGNSA.

The chain couples TRBV25-1 to TRBJ2-6, with a possible D match to TRBD1 (6 bases). The germline V gene has CDR1 MGHDK and CDR2 SYGVNS. The CDR3 has 16 residues. V lost 4 bases, J lost 4 bases, and 14 bases lay in between. This CDR3 is CASSGPTGSGANVLTF. CDR3 DNA sequence: TGTGCCAGCAGTGGACCTACAGGGTCAGGGGCCAACGTCCTGACTTTC.